The rows below give T cell receptor beta chains drawn from one sample of a study of blood T cell repertoires in COVID-19. TCRdb keeps only in-frame clones here, not all; method: immunoSEQ multiplex PCR. The data show under 250,000 clones, with around three quarters seen just once and around 5.4% held by the top ten. Sequenced sample: peripheral blood. The receptors shown here come from a woman in her 70s with acute or convalescent COVID-19. CDR3s include the opening cysteine and the closing phenylalanine or tryptophan. The D gene is left open where the match is weak.

13 TRBJ2-7 TRBV11-3 NA CASSPGLSYEQYF
15 TRBJ1-6 TRBV7-9 TRBD1 CASSFLGQGSSPLHF
16 TRBJ2-5 TRBV14 TRBD1 CASSYRDSLLWETQYF
14 TRBJ1-1 TRBV7-2 TRBD1 CASILDRAYTEAFF
15 TRBJ2-7 TRBV5-5 TRBD2 CASSPGLAISYEQYF
14 TRBJ1-3 TRBV10-3 NA CAISGTRSGNTIYF
14 TRBJ2-1 TRBV7-3 NA CASSFGGGGNEQFF
15 TRBJ2-2 TRBV13 NA CASSFTGRVTGELFF
13 TRBJ2-5 TRBV29-1 TRBD1 CSVPGQGQETQYF
12 TRBJ1-1 TRBV3-1/TRBV3-2 NA CASSSGVTEAFF
15 TRBJ1-2 TRBV10-3 NA CAISEQGGANYGYTF
20 TRBJ2-5 TRBV27 TRBD1 CASSPLVGRGTGASEETQYF
19 TRBJ1-6 TRBV18 NA CASSPGGSGPGLYNSPLHF
14 TRBJ1-6 TRBV5-1 TRBD1 CASSQGTGHSPLHF
14 TRBJ1-1 TRBV2 TRBD1 CASSQGQANTEAFF
15 TRBJ1-1 TRBV6-5 NA CASSAGSVGNTEAFF
14 TRBJ1-5 TRBV5-6 TRBD1 CASSLGTGDRPQHF
15 TRBJ2-2 TRBV28 NA CASSLASANTGELFF
14 TRBJ2-1 TRBV27 NA CASSSDGRVHEQFF
17 TRBJ2-5 TRBV28 TRBD1 CASSSIPGQGVQETQYF
12 TRBJ2-5 TRBV12-3/TRBV12-4 NA CASSLDRETQYF
13 TRBJ2-3 TRBV30 NA CAWSIQGSDTQYF
15 TRBJ2-1 TRBV23-1 NA CASSQADSSYNEQFF
14 TRBJ2-5 TRBV6-2/TRBV6-3 NA CASSDWTVQETQYF
15 TRBJ2-1 TRBV2 TRBD2 CASSERWSGAGEQFF
15 TRBJ2-5 TRBV2 NA CASIRTAGPQETQYF
14 TRBJ1-4 TRBV7-2 NA CASSNRVTNEKLFF
13 TRBJ1-2 TRBV11-2 TRBD1 CASRTQGEGGYTF
13 TRBJ1-1 TRBV29-1 TRBD1 CSVHSGTGGEAFF
15 TRBJ2-7 TRBV7-3 TRBD2 CASRLAGGLSYEQYF
14 TRBJ1-2 TRBV27 NA CASRFGGAQGGYTF
14 TRBJ2-7 TRBV6-1 NA CASSERAADYEQYF
14 TRBJ2-7 TRBV5-4 TRBD1 CASTSGTGIYEQYF
15 TRBJ1-4 TRBV9 NA CASSAWSGLDEKLFF
12 TRBJ1-2 TRBV28 NA CASSTQTDSYTF
20 TRBJ2-5 TRBV5-1 TRBD2 CASSLVAAGSGSSGGETQYF
16 TRBJ2-1 TRBV19 TRBD1 CASSIDGQGYYNEQFF
13 TRBJ1-2 TRBV5-1 NA CASSVEPSYGYTF
14 TRBJ2-7 TRBV20-1 TRBD1 CSASNRGRYYEQYF
16 TRBJ2-5 TRBV3-1/TRBV3-2 NA CASSQDIRGRRETQYF
19 TRBJ2-6 TRBV19 NA CASSLDRSTPASGANVLTF
13 TRBJ2-7 TRBV19 NA CASSPRDSYEQYF
16 TRBJ2-1 TRBV3-1/TRBV3-2 TRBD2 CASSPGLAGDGNEQFF
14 TRBJ2-5 TRBV29-1 TRBD2 CSGRTSGSIETQYF
15 TRBJ2-2 TRBV5-1 NA CASTPGDNIAGELFF
16 TRBJ2-1 TRBV29-1 TRBD1 CSVVRGSGGLYNEQFF
13 TRBJ1-1 TRBV7-9 NA CASSLGGRTEAFF